This T cell receptor (beta chain) was found in a study of T cell responses to AZD1222 COVID-19 vaccine. Whole-study context: Second doses that came at about 4 or about 12 weeks were put together. Overall study findings and caveats: Donors were mostly white British, more females; clonal diversity possibly underestimated. Spike-specific TCR breadth rose after two AZD1222 doses, and depth rose as well. Across spike, vaccine-associated CD4 TCRs were found, dominant at 160-218 and 743-854.

Only in-frame clones appear in the TCRdb table, and some are missing; sequencing was by immunoSEQ multiplex PCR. Among 150,000 to 200,000 clones listed, around 93% were seen once. In the case of this clone: Its specificity is unknown.

The source was peripheral blood, collected on day 0 of AZD1222 vaccination. The receptor was derived from an adult in good health.

CDR3 residues: CASSQVMGHGREQFF. CDR3 DNA: TGCGCCAGCAGCCAAGTAATGGGACACGGACGGGAGCAGTTCTTC. The chain employs TRBV4-3 and TRBJ2-1, with D possibly being TRBD1 (6 bases). Germline CDR1 and CDR2: LGHNA and YSLEER. CDR3 size: 15 residues. V lost 1 base, J lost 10 bases, and 17 bases lay in between.